These 6 T cell receptor beta chains originate from one sample sequenced in a study of T-cell reconstitution after alpha-beta-depleted transplantation in children (dated by TCRdb to about 2016). To prepare the library, PCR was applied. Sequencer: Illumina HiSeq 2500. TCR library preparation used molecular barcoding, with unique molecular identifiers applied to normalize quantification of the TCRbeta repertoire. Clones were called with MiXCR by TCRdb after fastp trimmed the public reads at Q25, and only in-frame beta chains were retained. CDR3 protein sequences are deduplicated, and each keeps its most common genes and DNA. The sample yields about 540,000 distinct CDR3 sequences; approximately 20% were counted once. The ten largest clonotypes hold roughly 3.3% of the sample. The sequencing used PBMCs from the stem cell graft donor, collected from the stem cell graft. The receptors originated from a human donor who donated a stem cell graft to a child with acute lymphoblastic leukemia.

This clonotype was counted a few times. DNA of the CDR3: TGCGCCAGCAGCCTCGGACAGCACACAGATACGCAGTATTTT. This gives the protein CASSLGQHTDTQYF. The V gene is TRBV5-1, the J gene TRBJ2-3; a weak D match, TRBD1 (6 bases). Trimming stripped 4 bases from V and 2 bases from J, with 11 bases between. Germline CDR1 and CDR2: SGHRS and YFSETQ. The CDR3 sequence is 14 residues long.

This clonotype was detected a few times. The chain uses TRBV5-1 and TRBJ2-3; the match to TRBD2 covers 9 bases. This CDR3 is built from 16 residues. V shed 0 bases, J shed 1 base, and the junction held 3 bases outside the gene matches. Germline values: CDR1 SGHRS, CDR2 YFSETQ. CDR3 protein: CASSLGSSGGTDTQYF. DNA of the CDR3: TGCGCCAGCAGCTTGGGATCTAGCGGGGGCACAGATACGCAGTATTTT.

This clonotype appeared a few times. The chain links TRBV5-1 to TRBJ1-1; D may be TRBD1 (6 bases). Trimming took off 3 bases at V and 3 bases at J, with 15 bases between the two ends. The germline V gene encodes CDR1 SGHRS and CDR2 YFSETQ. The CDR3 spans 15 residues. CDR3 sequence (DNA): TGCGCCAGCAGCTCTACAGGGACCGGATACACTGAAGCTTTCTTT. This sequence encodes CASSSTGTGYTEAFF.

As DNA, the CDR3 is TGCAGTGCCAAAGACGGAACCGGGACGGAAAAATATGGCTACACCTTC. Protein product: CSAKDGTGTEKYGYTF. The J gene is TRBJ1-2, the V gene TRBV20-1, with TRBD1 as a possible D gene (5 bases). Trimming cost V 6 bases and J 5 bases, with 25 bases left between them. This CDR3 is 16 amino acids long. Germline V lookup: CDR1 DFQATT, CDR2 SNEGSKA (reference sequence).

This clonotype was seen only a few times. This chain links TRBV12-3 or TRBV12-4 with TRBJ2-4; D is possibly TRBD1 (5 bases). Between the trimmed V and J ends, which lost 5 bases and 1 base, there was a span of 9 bases. CDR3 length: 14 residues. In nucleotides, the CDR3 is TGTGCCAGCAGTCCAGGGCAGGCCAAAAACATTCAGTACTTC. Translated: CASSPGQAKNIQYF.

The V and J genes are TRBV12-3 or TRBV12-4 and TRBJ1-2, with unresolved D. Trimming removed 5 bases from V and 0 bases from J, with 10 bases in between. This CDR3 spans 14 amino acids. The DNA of the CDR3 is TGTGCCAGCAGTCCTCTGCGGTCTAACTATGGCTACACCTTC. This encodes CASSPLRSNYGYTF.